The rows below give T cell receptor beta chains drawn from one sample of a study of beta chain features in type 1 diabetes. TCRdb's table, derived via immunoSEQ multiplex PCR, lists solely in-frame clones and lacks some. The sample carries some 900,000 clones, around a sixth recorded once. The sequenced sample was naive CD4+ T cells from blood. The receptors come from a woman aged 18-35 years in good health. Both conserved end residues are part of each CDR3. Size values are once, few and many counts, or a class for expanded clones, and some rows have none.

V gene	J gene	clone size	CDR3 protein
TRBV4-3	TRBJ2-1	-	CASSQENGLAGYNEQFF
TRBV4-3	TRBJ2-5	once	CASSQGQGRVETQYF
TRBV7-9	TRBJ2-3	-	CASSLVANLDGSDTQYF
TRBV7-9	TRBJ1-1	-	CASSLGGRIAEAFF
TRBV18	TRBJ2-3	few	CASSPPGQGADTQYF
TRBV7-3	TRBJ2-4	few	CASSLTGATWDIQYF
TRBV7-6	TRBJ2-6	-	CASSSMGLGASGANVLTF
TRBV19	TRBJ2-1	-	CASSTTGGANNEQFF
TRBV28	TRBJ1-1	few	CASRIRGMGGDTEAFF
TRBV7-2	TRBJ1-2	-	CASSLLGQGIGYTF
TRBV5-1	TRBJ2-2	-	CASSLGATSNTGELFF
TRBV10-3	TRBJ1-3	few	CAISADRVSGNTIYF
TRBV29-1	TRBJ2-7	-	CSVRQGRNYEQYF
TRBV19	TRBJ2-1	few	CASSMQRTYNEQFF
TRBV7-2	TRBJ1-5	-	CASSLGFSPDQPQHF
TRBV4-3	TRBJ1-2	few	CASSQEAGTGGYSTF
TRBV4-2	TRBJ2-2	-	CASSQGGLAYTGELFF
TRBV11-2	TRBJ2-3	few	CASSLGGGTDTQYF